Here is one T cell receptor beta chain with its context. Its antigen is undetermined. The data belong to a study of CD8 T cells in ankylosing spondylitis. Preparation of TCR beta libraries was done by quantitative 5'-RACE with molecular barcodes. TCRdb re-analysed the 5' RACE reads in MiXCR, keeping a single row per CDR3 protein. The sample includes 200,000 or so distinct CDR3 sequences, approximately 18% seen only once; the top ten take around 4.1%. V gave up 4 bases and J gave up 4 bases; unmatched junction bases: 14. Germline CDR1 reads GTSNPN; CDR2 reads SVGIG (reference sequence). The CDR3 is made up of 18 amino acids. General study findings and limits: Reactive arthritis synovial fluid and blood were previously reported to contain some motif variants. Blood of patients with ankylosing spondylitis appeared to be characterized by a TCR beta motif of about 8 highly homologous variants.

The TCR was taken from a male donor aged 5-30 years with ankylosing spondylitis or in good health (not recorded which). Sequencing was carried out using blood, either unsorted or a sorted T cell fraction (not recorded which). The gene calls are TRBV30 and TRBJ2-1; 12 bases agree with TRBD2. The CDR3 region has the DNA TGTGCCTGGAAACCGGATCTTGGACTAGCGGGGAGATACAATGAGCAGTTCTTC. Amino acid sequence: CAWKPDLGLAGRYNEQFF.